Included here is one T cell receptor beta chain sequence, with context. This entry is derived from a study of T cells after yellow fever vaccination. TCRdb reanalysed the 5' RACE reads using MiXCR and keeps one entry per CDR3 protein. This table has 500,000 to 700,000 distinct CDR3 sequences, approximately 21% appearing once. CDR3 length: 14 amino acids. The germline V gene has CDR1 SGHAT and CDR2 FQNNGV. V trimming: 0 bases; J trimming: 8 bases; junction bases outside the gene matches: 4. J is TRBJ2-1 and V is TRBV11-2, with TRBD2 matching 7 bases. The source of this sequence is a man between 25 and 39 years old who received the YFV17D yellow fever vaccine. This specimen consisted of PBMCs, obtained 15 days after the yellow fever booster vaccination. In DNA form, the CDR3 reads TGTGCCAGCAGCTTAGAGCCTAGCGGAGATGAGCAGTTCTTC. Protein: CASSLEPSGDEQFF.